The clone carrying this T cell receptor (beta chain) has only a few counts. Trimming left V 1 base short and J 11 bases short, with 17 bases between. This CDR3 has 14 residues. Germline CDR1 LGHDT, CDR2 YNNKEL (reference sequence). The sample belongs to a study of blood T cells in healthy people across ages. The use of a sample-barcoded 5' primer and a J-beta primer mix characterized a second PCR of roughly 6 to 11 cycles. MiXCR, applied by TCRdb to the 5' RACE reads, yields one record per CDR3 protein. Counted here are hundreds of thousands of distinct CDR3 sequences, about 30% occurring once; the ten biggest clones make up approximately 15%.

Sequencing input: blood. The clonotype originates from a woman aged 80 or older in good health. The V call is TRBV3-1, the J call TRBJ1-1; no clear D gene. CDR3 nucleotide sequence: TGTGCCAGCAGCCAAGTCCCCGAAACGAGCGGGGCTTTCTTT. This sequence encodes CASSQVPETSGAFF.